The clone carrying this T cell receptor beta chain came up once. Its cognate antigen is unknown. Sequenced by immunoSEQ multiplex PCR; TCRdb stores in-frame clones only, minus some. The data hold about 100,000 clones, with less than 90% observed a single time. The V and J ends lost 7 bases and 6 bases respectively, with 12 bases between them. Germline-derived CDR1 and CDR2 are MDHEN and SYDVKM. The CDR3 spans 12 residues. This record belongs to a study of graft-versus-host responses after intestinal transplantation. Study as a whole: Anti-thymocyte globulin served as induction for all recipients, who then took tacrolimus and steroids for about three years. General study results and limits: GvH clones turned up in recipient marrow; some had shown up first in ileum or blood. There was an association between peak levels of circulating GvH clones and early post-transplant HvG declines.

This specimen was unstimulated CD4+ T cells sorted from spleen or lymph node cells, taken before transplant. The clonotype was recovered from a human donor who was the organ donor for an intestinal transplant. V and J are TRBV28 and TRBJ1-1; a possible D gene is TRBD1 (5 bases). CDR3 bases: TGTGCCAGCACAACGGGGGTTTCTGAAGCTTTCTTT. Translation gives CASTTGVSEAFF.